This T cell receptor (beta chain) originates from a study of T cell changes during pregnancy in multiple sclerosis. Method: immunoSEQ multiplex PCR; TCRdb's copy keeps in-frame clones and lacks some. The repertoire consists of almost 95,000 clones, with more than 90% occurring once and the leading ten covering approximately 1.4%. CDR3 length: 15 residues. V was pared by 0 bases and J by 12 bases, with 13 bases of the junction left unmatched. In germline, CDR1 is MNHEY, CDR2 SMNVEV (reference sequence). The V and J genes are TRBV27 and TRBJ2-7, with TRBD2 matching over 8 bases. Sequenced here: peripheral blood, sampled in the first trimester of pregnancy. The TCR sequence derives from a female donor with multiple sclerosis, enrolled in a pregnancy study. The chain's CDR3 is CASSLSPGRVERRYF. For the CDR3, the DNA is TGTGCCAGCAGTTTATCTCCCGGGAGGGTCGAGAGAAGGTACTTC.